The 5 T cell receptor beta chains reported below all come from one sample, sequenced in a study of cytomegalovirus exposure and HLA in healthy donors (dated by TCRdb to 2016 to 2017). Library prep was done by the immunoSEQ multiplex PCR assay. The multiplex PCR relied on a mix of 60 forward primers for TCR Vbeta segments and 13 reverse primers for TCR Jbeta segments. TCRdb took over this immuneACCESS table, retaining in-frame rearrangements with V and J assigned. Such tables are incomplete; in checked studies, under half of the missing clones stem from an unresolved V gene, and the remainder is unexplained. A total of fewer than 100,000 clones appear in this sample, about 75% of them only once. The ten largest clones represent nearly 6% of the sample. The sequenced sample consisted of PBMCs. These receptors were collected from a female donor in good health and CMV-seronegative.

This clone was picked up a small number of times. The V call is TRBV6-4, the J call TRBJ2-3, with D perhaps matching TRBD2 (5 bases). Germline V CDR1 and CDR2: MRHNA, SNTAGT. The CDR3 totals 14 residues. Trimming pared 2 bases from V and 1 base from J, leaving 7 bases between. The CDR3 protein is CASSDGRGTDTQYF. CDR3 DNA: TGTGCCAGCAGTGACGGGCGGGGCACAGATACGCAGTATTTT.

CDR3 protein: CASGNRDRSVSPLHF. CDR3 sequence (DNA): TGTGCCAGTGGTAACCGGGACAGGTCTGTGTCACCCCTCCACTTT. The chain has TRBV6-1 and TRBJ1-6, with 8 positions matching TRBD1. The length of the CDR3 is 15 residues. V trimming: 9 bases; J trimming: 10 bases; junction bases outside the gene matches: 14. Per the germline V gene, CDR1 is MNHNS and CDR2 is SASEGT.

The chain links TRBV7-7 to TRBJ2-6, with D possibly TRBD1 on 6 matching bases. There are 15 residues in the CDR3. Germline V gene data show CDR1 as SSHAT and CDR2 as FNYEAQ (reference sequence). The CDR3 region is CAAGGSFSGANVLTF. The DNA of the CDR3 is TGTGCTGCTGGGGGCAGCTTCTCTGGGGCCAACGTCCTGACTTTC.

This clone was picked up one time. Here the CDR3 reads CASSLGLAGGTDTQYF. CDR3 coding DNA: TGTGCCAGCAGCTTGGGGCTAGCGGGAGGCACAGATACGCAGTATTTT. The chain combines TRBV5-4 with TRBJ2-3; 10 bases line up with TRBD2. With V trimmed by 0 bases and J by 1 base, 2 bases remained unmatched. The germline V gene encodes CDR1 SGHNT and CDR2 YYREEE (reference sequence). This CDR3 comprises 16 residues.

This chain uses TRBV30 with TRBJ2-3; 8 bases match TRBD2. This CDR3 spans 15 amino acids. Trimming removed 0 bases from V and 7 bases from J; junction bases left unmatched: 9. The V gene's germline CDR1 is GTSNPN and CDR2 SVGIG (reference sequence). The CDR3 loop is CAWSVHSGAGNTQYF. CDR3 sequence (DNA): TGTGCCTGGAGTGTGCATAGCGGGGCCGGCAATACGCAGTATTTT.